This TCR beta chain was recorded in a study of cytomegalovirus exposure and HLA in healthy donors. A single count supports this clone. Its specificity is not known. Germline V gives CDR1 SGHVS, CDR2 FNYEAQ. CDR3 length: 15 residues. Study results and limitations: With DRB1 most and HLA-C fewest, TCR association rates differed between HLA loci in a later analysis.

It was with 60 Vbeta and 13 Jbeta primers that the PCR ran. Sequenced by immunoSEQ multiplex PCR; TCRdb stores in-frame clones only, minus some. The sample has around 100,000 clones, over 75% seen once. Material for sequencing was PBMCs. The chain uses TRBV7-6 and TRBJ2-5, with 7 bases identical to TRBD2. The end of the DNA is better explained by TRBJ2-7, so the J call may be wrong. The receptor was derived from a man in his 60s in good health and CMV-seropositive. CDR3 nucleotide sequence: TGTGCCAGCAGCTTAAACAGCGGGGCCCCCTACGAGCAGTACTTC. Protein sequence: CASSLNSGAPYEQYF.